The 26 T cell receptor beta chains in this list originate from one sample, sequenced in a study of response to subunit inactivated influenza vaccine. TCRdb independently ran MiXCR on the RT-PCR reads; one entry per CDR3 protein. The table has some 480,000 distinct CDR3 sequences, roughly 11% seen once. The starting material was PBMCs from blood, obtained roughly 46 days after vaccination. The receptors were gathered from a man aged 50 or older who received an inactivated influenza vaccine.

The V gene is TRBV28, the J gene TRBJ1-2; 10 positions agree with TRBD1. The CDR3 runs 19 residues. Trimming at V came to 3 bases and at J to 3 bases, leaving 16 bases not matched to a gene. CDR1 is MDHEN, CDR2 SYDVKM, per germline. The CDR3 nucleotides read TGTGCCAGCAGTTTTTTTTATAGGCCCCGGGACAGGGGCTACTATGGCTACACCTTC. Residues: CASSFFYRPRDRGYYGYTF.

In its sample, this clonotype was seen many times. This rearrangement joins TRBV7-9 to TRBJ2-5; D ambiguous. The CDR3 runs 12 residues. Germline V lookup: CDR1 SEHNR, CDR2 FQNEAQ (reference sequence). Deletions cut 5 bases from V and 3 bases from J, with 7 bases between. The CDR3 DNA is TGTGCCAGCAGCCCTCAGGAAGAGACCCAGTACTTC. Amino acids: CASSPQEETQYF.

The V call is TRBV20-1, the J call TRBJ2-1; 11 bases map to TRBD2. J lost 7 bases, V lost 0 bases, and 11 bases had no gene match. The CDR3 is made up of 17 amino acids. CDR1 and CDR2 from the germline V gene are DFQATT and SNEGSKA (reference sequence). This CDR3 reads CSAREVIAGGPENEQFF. In nucleotides, the CDR3 is TGCAGTGCTAGAGAGGTTATAGCGGGGGGGCCCGAGAATGAGCAGTTCTTC.

V usage is TRBV3-1 and J usage is TRBJ2-1, with 13 nucleotides matching TRBD2. Germline CDR1 and CDR2: LGHDT and YNNKEL (reference sequence). V shed 2 bases and J 15 bases; nucleotides not matched to a gene: 10. This CDR3 contains 15 residues. CDR3 sequence (DNA): TGTGCCAGCAGCCAATTTTTGGGACTAGCGGGATACAGGTTCTTC. Translation gives CASSQFLGLAGYRFF.

The chain links TRBV4-1 to TRBJ1-4, with 8 nucleotides matching TRBD1. The CDR3 runs to 14 residues. With 2 bases clipped from V and 7 bases from J, the junction kept 3 bases outside the gene matches. CDR1 is MGHRA and CDR2 is YSYEKL in the germline V gene. The CDR3 nucleotides are TGCGCCAGCAGCCAAACAGGGGGGAGTGAAAAACTGTTTTTT. Translated: CASSQTGGSEKLFF.

This clonotype was found a few times. This chain links TRBV5-1 with TRBJ1-3; D perhaps matches TRBD1 (6 bases). Germline CDR1 is SGHRS and CDR2 is YFSETQ. Trimming cost V 0 bases and J 2 bases, with 12 bases left between them. This CDR3 region has 16 residues. The chain's CDR3 is CASSLVGGAPGNTIYF. CDR3 bases: TGCGCCAGCAGCTTGGTGGGGGGCGCGCCTGGAAACACCATATATTTT.

The chain links TRBV29-1 to TRBJ2-1; TRBD1 matches at 12 bases. Trimming cost V 5 bases and J 4 bases; bases outside gene matches: 9. CDR1 is SQVTM and CDR2 is ANQGSEA in the germline V gene. The CDR3 is made up of 16 amino acids. The CDR3 loop reads CSVWRPGQGAYNEQFF. CDR3 sequence (DNA): TGCAGCGTTTGGAGGCCGGGACAGGGGGCATACAATGAGCAGTTCTTC.

The rearrangement links TRBV3-1 to TRBJ2-5; possible D gene TRBD2, 6 bases. The CDR3 loop spans 15 amino acids. The germline CDR1 and CDR2 sequences are LGHDT and YNNKEL (reference sequence). V was clipped by 4 bases and J by 5 bases, with 17 bases between them. The CDR3 region is CASSLPQGGMETQYF. CDR3 nucleotides: TGTGCCAGCAGCCTCCCCCAAGGCGGGATGGAGACCCAGTACTTC.

The chain uses TRBV7-2 and TRBJ2-7; D call uncertain. Trimming removed 1 base from V and 1 base from J, with 11 bases in between. This CDR3 region has 15 residues. Germline loops: CDR1 SGHTA, CDR2 FQGNSA. CDR3 amino acids: CASSLGTYSSYEQYF. Here the CDR3 DNA reads TGTGCCAGCAGCTTAGGTACCTACAGTTCCTACGAGCAGTACTTC.

The chain couples TRBV6-2 or TRBV6-3 to TRBJ1-1; D remains unclear. CDR3 length equals 17 residues. The ends were cut back, 2 bases at V and 1 base at J, with 17 bases in the middle. Germline V gives CDR1 MNHEY, CDR2 SVGEGT. The CDR3 spells CASSYSRFLGPNTEAFF. CDR3 DNA: TGTGCCAGCAGTTACAGTCGGTTTTTAGGACCGAACACTGAAGCTTTCTTT.

This clonotype has just a few counts. This sequence joins TRBV19 and TRBJ2-2; 9 bases are shared with TRBD2. J gave up 4 bases and V 0 bases, and 6 bases lay outside the gene matches. Looked up from germline, CDR1 is LNHDA and CDR2 is SQIVND (reference sequence). The length of the CDR3 is 17 residues. CDR3 coding DNA: TGTGCCAGTAGTATAGAGGGGGCTAGCGGGACCACCGGGGAGCTGTTTTTT. Protein sequence: CASSIEGASGTTGELFF.

This clonotype was observed a handful of times. The chain uses TRBV20-1 and TRBJ2-7; D may be TRBD1 (6 bases). Per germline, CDR1 DFQATT and CDR2 SNEGSKA (reference sequence). This CDR3 region has 12 residues. The V end was cut by 4 bases, the J end by 5 bases, with 12 bases between. In nucleotides, the CDR3 is TGCAGTGCTACTTCGACAGGCGACGAGCAGTACTTC. Its protein product is CSATSTGDEQYF.

The chain combines TRBV10-2 with TRBJ2-7; 9 nucleotides line up with TRBD2. CDR1 and CDR2 from the germline V gene are WSHSY and SAAADI. V lost 2 bases to trimming and J lost 4 bases; unmatched junction nucleotides: 6. The CDR3 sequence is 15 residues long. The CDR3 DNA reads TGCGCCAGCAGTGAGCCGGGACTAGCTTTATACGAGCAGTACTTC. It encodes CASSEPGLALYEQYF.

V is TRBV5-1 and J is TRBJ2-6; the D is unclear. Germline V gene data show CDR1 as SGHRS and CDR2 as YFSETQ. The germline V and J ends were trimmed by 2 bases and 0 bases, with 3 bases remaining between them. The CDR3 spans 14 residues. The CDR3 nucleotides are TGCGCCAGCAGCTTTGGCTCTGGGGCCAACGTCCTGACTTTC. Its translation: CASSFGSGANVLTF.

This clonotype has a count of ten or more. The chain carries TRBV7-2 and TRBJ2-5, with unresolved D. This CDR3 contains 13 residues. The ends were cut back, 1 base at V and 5 bases at J, with 8 bases in the middle. CDR1 and CDR2 (germline): SGHTA, FQGNSA. This CDR3 is CASSLGERETQYF. CDR3 bases: TGTGCCAGCAGCTTAGGTGAACGGGAGACCCAGTACTTC.

This clonotype turned up a few times. This chain uses TRBV5-5 with TRBJ2-7; D ambiguous. V was clipped by 0 bases and J by 6 bases, with 13 bases between them. The CDR3 totals 14 residues. Germline CDR1 is SGHKS and CDR2 is YYEKEE (reference sequence). For the CDR3, the DNA is TGTGCCAGCAGCTTGGAATGGATCGCTAGCGAGCAGTACTTC. Translation: CASSLEWIASEQYF.

This clonotype came up a few times. V and J are TRBV29-1 and TRBJ2-1; D is ambiguous. The V gene lost 3 bases and the J gene lost 7 bases, with 22 bases spanning the gap. In germline, CDR1 is SQVTM, CDR2 ANQGSEA. This CDR3 comprises 16 residues. CDR3 nucleotides: TGCAGCGTTGATCGTCTCGGTCCGGCAGTTGGGAATGAGCAGTTCTTC. Translation: CSVDRLGPAVGNEQFF.

CDR3 coding DNA: TGTGCCAGCAGTTTCCGAGTCACAGCCTACGAGCAGTACTTC. This gives the protein CASSFRVTAYEQYF. The rearrangement joins TRBV28 to TRBJ2-7; D is undetermined. The CDR3 is 14 residues long. CDR1 and CDR2 from the germline V gene are MDHEN and SYDVKM. Trimming left V 3 bases short and J 2 bases short, with 11 bases between.

This clonotype was observed at least ten times. The chain uses TRBV20-1 and TRBJ2-7; 7 nucleotides agree with TRBD2. CDR3 length: 13 amino acids. Germline lookup yields CDR1 DFQATT and CDR2 SNEGSKA (reference sequence). J lost 6 bases, V lost 3 bases, and 8 bases had no gene match. In nucleotides, the CDR3 is TGCAGTGCTAGTGGGGGAGGGGTTTCCGAGCAGTACTTC. This encodes CSASGGGVSEQYF.

This clonotype was seen only a few times. This chain connects TRBV9 to TRBJ2-5; D not certain. CDR1 SGDLS and CDR2 YYNGEE come from the germline V gene. CDR3 length: 12 residues. Trimming stripped 3 bases from V and 6 bases from J, with 9 bases between. The CDR3: CASSEPSKTQYF. CDR3 nucleotide sequence: TGTGCCAGCAGCGAGCCCTCCAAGACCCAGTACTTC.

This clonotype has just a few counts. The chain combines TRBV29-1 with TRBJ1-1; D is undetermined. Germline values: CDR1 SQVTM, CDR2 ANQGSEA. CDR3 size: 13 residues. Trimming shortened V by 4 bases and J by 1 base, and 10 bases separated the two germline ends. The CDR3 loop is CSVVRTTNTEAFF. In DNA form, the CDR3 reads TGCAGCGTTGTGAGGACTACGAACACTGAAGCTTTCTTT.

V and J are TRBV6-2 or TRBV6-3 and TRBJ2-2; D is unclear. Germline lookup yields CDR1 MNHEY and CDR2 SVGEGT. CDR3 length: 14 amino acids. Between the trimmed V and J ends, which lost 0 bases and 8 bases, there was a span of 10 bases. CDR3 DNA sequence: TGTGCCAGCAGTTACTCGGGTTGGAGTGGGGAGCTGTTTTTT. Protein product: CASSYSGWSGELFF.

This clonotype was counted between two and nine times. This chain connects TRBV14 to TRBJ2-7; D unclear. Germline lookup yields CDR1 SGHDN and CDR2 FVKESK. The CDR3 is 15 residues long. Trimming shortened V by 1 base and J by 3 bases, and 13 bases separated the two germline ends. DNA of the CDR3: TGTGCCAGCAGCCAAGCGGAAGCTTCGGGCTACGAGCAGTACTTC. Translating gives CASSQAEASGYEQYF.

The CDR3 bases are TGCGCCAGCAGCTTGGAGGGGGGAAGGAGCTATGGCTACACCTTC. Translation gives CASSLEGGRSYGYTF. The chain combines TRBV5-1 with TRBJ1-2; D might be TRBD1 (6 bases). V was clipped by 0 bases and J by 4 bases, with 13 bases between them. Germline assignment: CDR1 SGHRS and CDR2 YFSETQ. CDR3 length equals 15 residues. Variable domain in full (rest from reference TRBV5-1 and TRBJ1-2): KAGVTQTPRYLIKTRGQQVTLSCSPISGHRSVSWYQQTPGQGLQFLFEYFSETQRNKGNFPGRFSGRQFSNSRSEMNVSTLELGDSALYLCASSLEGGRSYGYTFGSGTRLTVV.

V and J are TRBV5-6 and TRBJ2-1; 10 positions agree with TRBD2. Germline trimming cut 3 bases from V and 8 bases from J; bases unmatched to any gene: 17. There are 18 residues in the CDR3. Germline-derived CDR1 and CDR2 are SGHDT and YYEEEE. This CDR3 is CASSSPTVLAGDRDEQFF. The CDR3 nucleotides read TGTGCCAGCAGCTCGCCCACCGTTCTAGCGGGAGATAGAGATGAGCAGTTCTTC. Looking up the rest from reference TRBV5-6 and TRBJ2-1 gives the full variable domain: DAGVTQSPTHLIKTRGQQVTLRCSPKSGHDTVSWYQQALGQGPQFIFQYYEEEERQRGNFPDRFSGHQFPNYSSELNVNALLLGDSALYLCASSSPTVLAGDRDEQFFGPGTRLTVL.

The chain employs TRBV5-1 and TRBJ2-3, with 7 bases identical to TRBD2. The CDR3 extends over 16 amino acids. Germline CDR1 SGHRS, CDR2 YFSETQ. After removal of 5 bases from V and 2 bases from J, the junction contained 11 bases not matched to a gene. CDR3 DNA sequence: TGCGCCAGCAGGAGCGGGACCAGCGCGGACACAGATACGCAGTATTTT. Translating gives CASRSGTSADTDTQYF.